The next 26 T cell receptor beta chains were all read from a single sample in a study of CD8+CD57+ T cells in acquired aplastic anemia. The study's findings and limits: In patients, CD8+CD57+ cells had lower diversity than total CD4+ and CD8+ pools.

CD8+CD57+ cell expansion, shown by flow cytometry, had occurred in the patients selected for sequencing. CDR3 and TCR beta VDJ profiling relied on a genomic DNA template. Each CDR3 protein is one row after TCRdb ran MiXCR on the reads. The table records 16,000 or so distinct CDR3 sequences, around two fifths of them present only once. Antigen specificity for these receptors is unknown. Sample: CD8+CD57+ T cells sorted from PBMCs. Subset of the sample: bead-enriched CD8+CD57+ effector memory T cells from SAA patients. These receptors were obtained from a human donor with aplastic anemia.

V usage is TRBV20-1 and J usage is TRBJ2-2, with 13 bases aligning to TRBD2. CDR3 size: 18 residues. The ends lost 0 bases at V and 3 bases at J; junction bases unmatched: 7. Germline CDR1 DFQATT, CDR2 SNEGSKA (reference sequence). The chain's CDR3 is CSARDSTSGGYDTGELFF. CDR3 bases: TGCAGTGCTAGAGATTCGACTAGCGGGGGGTATGACACCGGGGAGCTGTTTTTT.

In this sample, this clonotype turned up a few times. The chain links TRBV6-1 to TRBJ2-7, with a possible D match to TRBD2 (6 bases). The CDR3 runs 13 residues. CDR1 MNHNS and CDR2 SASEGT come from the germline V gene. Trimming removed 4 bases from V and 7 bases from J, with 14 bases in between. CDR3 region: CASSVTRGREQYF. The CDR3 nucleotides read TGTGCCAGCAGTGTAACGCGGGGTAGGGAGCAGTACTTC.

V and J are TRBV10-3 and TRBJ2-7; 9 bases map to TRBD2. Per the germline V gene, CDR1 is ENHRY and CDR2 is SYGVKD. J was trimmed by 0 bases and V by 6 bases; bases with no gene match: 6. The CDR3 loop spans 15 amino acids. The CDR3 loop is CAIRISGGSSYEQYF. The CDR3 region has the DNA TGTGCCATCAGGATAAGCGGGGGGTCCTCCTACGAGCAGTACTTC.

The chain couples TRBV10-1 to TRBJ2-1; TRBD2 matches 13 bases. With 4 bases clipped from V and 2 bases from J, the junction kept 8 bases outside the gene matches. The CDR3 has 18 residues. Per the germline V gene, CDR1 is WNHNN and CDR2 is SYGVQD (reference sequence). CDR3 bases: TGCGCCAGCAGTGGAGGGACTAGCGGGGAAACACCCTACAATGAGCAGTTCTTC. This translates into CASSGGTSGETPYNEQFF.

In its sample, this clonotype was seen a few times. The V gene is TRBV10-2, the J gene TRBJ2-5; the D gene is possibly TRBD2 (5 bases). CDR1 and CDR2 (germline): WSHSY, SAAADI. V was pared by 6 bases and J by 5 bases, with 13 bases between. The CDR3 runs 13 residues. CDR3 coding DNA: TGCGCCAGCAGAAGGGAAAAGCGGGAGACCCAGTACTTC. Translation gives CASRREKRETQYF.

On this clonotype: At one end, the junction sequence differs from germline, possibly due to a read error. This chain's CDR3 is CASSRERDRLNTVAFF. The CDR3 DNA reads TGCGCCAGCAGCCGGGAGAGGGACCGACTTAACACTGTAGCTTTCTTT. This chain connects TRBV4-1 to TRBJ1-1, with a tentative D call TRBD1 (5 bases). This CDR3 comprises 16 residues. Germline assignment: CDR1 MGHRA and CDR2 YSYEKL.

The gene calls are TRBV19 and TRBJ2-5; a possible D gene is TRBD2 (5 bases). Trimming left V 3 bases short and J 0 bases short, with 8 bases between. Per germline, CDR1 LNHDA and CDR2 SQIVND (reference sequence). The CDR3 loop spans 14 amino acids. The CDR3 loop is CASSMEAYQETQYF. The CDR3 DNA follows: TGTGCCAGTAGTATGGAGGCGTACCAAGAGACCCAGTACTTC. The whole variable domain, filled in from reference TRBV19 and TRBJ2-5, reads DGGITQSPKYLFRKEGQNVTLSCEQNLNHDAMYWYRQDPGQGLRLIYYSQIVNDFQKGDIAEGYSVSREKKESFPLTVTSAQKNPTAFYLCASSMEAYQETQYFGPGTRLLVL.

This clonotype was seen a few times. The CDR3 nucleotides read TGCGCCAGCAGCTCGGGGCACTCTGGGGCCAACGTCCTGACTTTC. Protein product: CASSSGHSGANVLTF. V gene TRBV5-1 combines with J gene TRBJ2-6, with D perhaps being TRBD1 or TRBD2 (5 bases each). Germline V lookup: CDR1 SGHRS, CDR2 YFSETQ. The CDR3 contains 15 residues. Between the trimmed V and J ends, which lost 3 bases and 0 bases, there was a span of 7 bases. The whole variable domain, filled in from reference TRBV5-1 and TRBJ2-6, reads KAGVTQTPRYLIKTRGQQVTLSCSPISGHRSVSWYQQTPGQGLQFLFEYFSETQRNKGNFPGRFSGRQFSNSRSEMNVSTLELGDSALYLCASSSGHSGANVLTFGAGSRLTVL.

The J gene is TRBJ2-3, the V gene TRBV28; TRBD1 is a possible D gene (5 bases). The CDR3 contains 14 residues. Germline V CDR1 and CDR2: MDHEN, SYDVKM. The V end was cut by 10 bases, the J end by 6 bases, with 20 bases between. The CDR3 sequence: CATSGSLEWDTQYF. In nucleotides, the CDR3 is TGTGCCACCTCAGGGTCGCTTGAGTGGGATACGCAGTATTTT.

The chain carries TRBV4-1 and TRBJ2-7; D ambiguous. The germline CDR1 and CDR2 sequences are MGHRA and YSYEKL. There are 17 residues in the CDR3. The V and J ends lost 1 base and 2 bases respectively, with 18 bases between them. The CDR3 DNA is TGCGCCAGCAGCCAAGTATCCACGGCCCCTGCACCCTACGAGCAGTACTTC. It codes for CASSQVSTAPAPYEQYF.

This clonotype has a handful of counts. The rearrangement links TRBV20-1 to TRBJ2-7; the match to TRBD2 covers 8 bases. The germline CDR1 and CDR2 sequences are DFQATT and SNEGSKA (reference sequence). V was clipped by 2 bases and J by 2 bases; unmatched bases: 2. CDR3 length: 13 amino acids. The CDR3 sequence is CSARLLAAYEQYF. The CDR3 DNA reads TGCAGTGCTAGATTACTAGCGGCCTACGAGCAGTACTTC.

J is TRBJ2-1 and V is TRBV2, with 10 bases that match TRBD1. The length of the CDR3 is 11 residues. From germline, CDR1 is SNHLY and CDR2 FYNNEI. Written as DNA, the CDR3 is TGTACGGGACAGGGGTTGAATGAGCAGTTCTTC. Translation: CTGQGLNEQFF. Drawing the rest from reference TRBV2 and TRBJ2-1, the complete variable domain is EPEVTQTPSHQVTQMGQEVILRCVPISNHLYFYWYRQILGQKVEFLVSFYNNEISEKSEIFDDQFSVERPDGSNFTLKIRSTKLEDSAMYFCTGQGLNEQFFGPGTRLTVL.

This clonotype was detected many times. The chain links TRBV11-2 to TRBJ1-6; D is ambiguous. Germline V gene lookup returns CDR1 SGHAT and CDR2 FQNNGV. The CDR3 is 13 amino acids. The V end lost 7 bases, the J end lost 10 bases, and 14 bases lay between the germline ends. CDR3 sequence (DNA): TGTGCCAGCAACCCCGGTAGGGCGTCACCCCTCCACTTT. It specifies CASNPGRASPLHF. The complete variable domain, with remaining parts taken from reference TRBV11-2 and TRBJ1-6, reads EAGVAQSPRYKIIEKRQSVAFWCNPISGHATLYWYQQILGQGPKLLIQFQNNGVVDDSQLPKDRFSAERLKGVDSTLKIQPAKLEDSAVYLCASNPGRASPLHFGNGTRLTVT.

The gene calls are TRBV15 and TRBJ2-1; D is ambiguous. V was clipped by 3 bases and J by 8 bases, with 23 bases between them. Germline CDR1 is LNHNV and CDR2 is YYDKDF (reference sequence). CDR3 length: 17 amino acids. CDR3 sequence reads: CATSSLVDRSGFDEQFF. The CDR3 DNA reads TGTGCCACCAGCAGCTTGGTTGATAGGTCCGGGTTCGATGAGCAGTTCTTC.

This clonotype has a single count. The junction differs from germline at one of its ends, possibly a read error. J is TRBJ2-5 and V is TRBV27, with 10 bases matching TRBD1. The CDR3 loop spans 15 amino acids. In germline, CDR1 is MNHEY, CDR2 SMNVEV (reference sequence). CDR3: CASSRDRGDQETQCF. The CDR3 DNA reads TGTGCCAGCAGCAGGGACAGGGGCGACCAAGAGACCCAGTGCTTC.

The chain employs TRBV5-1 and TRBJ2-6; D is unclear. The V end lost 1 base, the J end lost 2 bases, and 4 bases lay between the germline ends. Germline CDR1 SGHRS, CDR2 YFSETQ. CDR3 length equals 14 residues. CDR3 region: CASSLITGANVLTF. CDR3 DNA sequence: TGCGCCAGCAGCTTGATAACTGGGGCCAACGTCCTGACTTTC.

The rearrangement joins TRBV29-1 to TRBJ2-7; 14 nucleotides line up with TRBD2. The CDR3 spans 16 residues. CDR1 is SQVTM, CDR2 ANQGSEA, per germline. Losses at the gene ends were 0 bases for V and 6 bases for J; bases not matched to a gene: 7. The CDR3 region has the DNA TGCAGCGTTGAAGAAACCTCGACTAGCGGGAGGGTCGAGCAGTACTTC. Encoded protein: CSVEETSTSGRVEQYF.

The CDR3 is CASSLEAGAISYEQYF. CDR3 coding DNA: TGTGCCAGCAGCCTCGAAGCGGGGGCCATCTCCTACGAGCAGTACTTC. The chain combines TRBV13 with TRBJ2-7; TRBD2 aligns across 8 bases. The CDR3 extends over 16 amino acids. Germline V gene lookup returns CDR1 PRHDT and CDR2 FYEKMQ (reference sequence). The junction had 9 bases not matched to a gene; V was cut back by 5 bases and J by 0 bases.

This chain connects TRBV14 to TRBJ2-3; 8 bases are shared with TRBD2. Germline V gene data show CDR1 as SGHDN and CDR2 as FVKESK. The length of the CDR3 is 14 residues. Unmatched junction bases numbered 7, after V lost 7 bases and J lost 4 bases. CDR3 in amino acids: CASNVAGFSDTQYF. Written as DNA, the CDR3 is TGTGCCAGCAACGTAGCGGGATTCTCAGATACGCAGTATTTT.

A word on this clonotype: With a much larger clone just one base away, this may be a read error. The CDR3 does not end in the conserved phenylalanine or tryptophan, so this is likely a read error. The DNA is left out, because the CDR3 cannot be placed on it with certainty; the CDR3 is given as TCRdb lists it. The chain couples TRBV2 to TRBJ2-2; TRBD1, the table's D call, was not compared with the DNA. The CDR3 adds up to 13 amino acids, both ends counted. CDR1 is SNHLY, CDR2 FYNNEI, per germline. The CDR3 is CASSQDSPGELSY.

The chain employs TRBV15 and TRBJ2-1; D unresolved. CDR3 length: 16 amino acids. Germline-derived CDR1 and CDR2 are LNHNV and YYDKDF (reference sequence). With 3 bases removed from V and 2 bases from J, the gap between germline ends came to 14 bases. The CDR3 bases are TGTGCCACCAGCAGCTCCCGTCCGGTGGCCTACAATGAGCAGTTCTTC. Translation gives CATSSSRPVAYNEQFF.

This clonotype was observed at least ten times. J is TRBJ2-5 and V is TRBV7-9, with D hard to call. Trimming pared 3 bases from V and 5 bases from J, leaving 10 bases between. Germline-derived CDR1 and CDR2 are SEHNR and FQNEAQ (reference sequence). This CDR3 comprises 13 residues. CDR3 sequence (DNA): TGTGCCAGCAGCTTCCCAGTGTGGGAGACCCAGTACTTC. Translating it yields CASSFPVWETQYF.

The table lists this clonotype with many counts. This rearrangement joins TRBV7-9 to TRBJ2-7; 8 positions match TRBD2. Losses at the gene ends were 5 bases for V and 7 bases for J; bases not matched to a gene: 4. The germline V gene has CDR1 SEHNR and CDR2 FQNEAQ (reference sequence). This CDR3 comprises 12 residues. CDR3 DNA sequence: TGTGCCAGCAGCCGGGGGGGAAATGAGCAGTACTTC. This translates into CASSRGGNEQYF.

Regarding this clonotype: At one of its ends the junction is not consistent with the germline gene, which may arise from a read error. The CDR3 coding sequence is TGTGCCAGCAGCTTGGTCCCGAGGGTCACAGATACGCGGTATTTT. Translation gives CASSLVPRVTDTRYF. This sequence joins TRBV5-6 and TRBJ2-3; tentatively, D is TRBD2 (5 bases). Germline CDR1 SGHDT, CDR2 YYEEEE. This CDR3 comprises 15 residues.

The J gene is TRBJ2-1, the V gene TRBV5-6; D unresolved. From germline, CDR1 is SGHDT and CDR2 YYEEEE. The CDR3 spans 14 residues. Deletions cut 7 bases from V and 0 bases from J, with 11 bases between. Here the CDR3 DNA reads TGTGCCAGCTTTATTTTAAGCTCCTACAATGAGCAGTTCTTC. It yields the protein CASFILSSYNEQFF.

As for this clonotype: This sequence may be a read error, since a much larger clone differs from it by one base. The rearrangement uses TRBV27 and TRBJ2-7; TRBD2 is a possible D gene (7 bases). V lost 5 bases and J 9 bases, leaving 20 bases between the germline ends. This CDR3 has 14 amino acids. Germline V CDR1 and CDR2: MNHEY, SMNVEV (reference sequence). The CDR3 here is CASSLGGALSGQYF. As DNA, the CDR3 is TGTGCCAGCAGTCTGGGGGGGGCTCTGTCCGGGCAGTACTTC.